The 19 T cell receptor beta chains below were found in one sample sequenced in a study of TET2 disruption in CD19-targeted CAR T cells. Profiling relied on immunoSEQ multiplex PCR, and the TCRdb table lists in-frame clones only, not all of them. The sample table sets out fewer than 30,000 clones. Which antigens these TCRs recognize remains unknown. Treatment specified: autologous CTL019 cells: CD19 CAR with 4-1BB and CD3 zeta domains. This material consisted of CD8- CAR+ T cells sorted from cultured blood T cells, taken for CD19 CAR T cell therapy. The subset was: CD8-negative CAR-positive T cells from the infusion product. These receptors were taken from a man between 65 and 85 years old with chronic lymphocytic leukemia.

Turning to this clone: The CDR3 extends 3 residues past the end of the read, so its final part is completed from the germline J gene. The chain recombines TRBV4-2 with TRBJ1-4; no definite D call. The V and J ends lost 6 bases and 4 bases respectively, with 12 bases between them. CDR3 length: 14 amino acids. Germline assignment: CDR1 LGHNA and CDR2 YNFKEQ. CDR3 DNA (partial): TGTGCCAGCAGACCCCAGGCAGATAATGAAAAA. It codes for CASRPQADNEK. The whole CDR3 sequence is CASRPQADNEKLFF.

Comments on this clone: The read stops 3 residues short of the end of the CDR3; the missing end is completed from the germline J gene. The genes are TRBV5-1 and TRBJ2-5; D unresolved. Germline CDR1 is SGHRS and CDR2 is YFSETQ. The CDR3 is made up of 14 amino acids. Trimming left V 3 bases short and J 5 bases short, with 14 bases between. CDR3 amino acids: CASSYDSLEETQYF. The CDR3 bases that were read are TGCGCCAGCAGCTACGACTCTTTGGAGGAGACC.

On this clone: The read halts 3 residues ahead of the CDR3 end, with the missing end drawn from the germline J gene. The rearrangement joins TRBV5-1 to TRBJ2-1; 13 nucleotides line up with TRBD2. Germline CDR1 and CDR2: SGHRS and YFSETQ. The J segment lost 4 bases and the V segment lost 0 bases, leaving 7 bases of the junction unmatched. The CDR3 is made up of 18 amino acids. The DNA read from the CDR3 is TGCGCCAGCAGCTTGGGTTGGACTAGCGGGGGTCTTTACAATGAG. This sequence encodes CASSLGWTSGGLYNE. The full CDR3 sequence reads CASSLGWTSGGLYNEQFF. Looking up the rest from reference TRBV5-1 and TRBJ2-1 gives the full variable domain: KAGVTQTPRYLIKTRGQQVTLSCSPISGHRSVSWYQQTPGQGLQFLFEYFSETQRNKGNFPGRFSGRQFSNSRSEMNVSTLELGDSALYLCASSLGWTSGGLYNEQFFGPGTRLTVL.

The CDR3 reads CAISEGPRESYEQYF. The sequenced CDR3 bases are TGTGCCATCAGTGAAGGCCCCCGAGAGTCCTACGAG. The chain joins TRBV10-3 to TRBJ2-7; D gene ambiguous. With the read ending 3 residues before the CDR3 end, the germline J gene is used to fill in that end. V was trimmed by 3 bases and J by 1 base, leaving 13 bases between them. CDR3 length: 15 residues. From germline, CDR1 is ENHRY and CDR2 SYGVKD.

Concerning this clone itself: The CDR3 is cut off 3 residues early in the read; its end comes from the germline J gene. The chain couples TRBV19 to TRBJ2-1, with 10 bases aligning to TRBD1. The length of the CDR3 is 17 residues. The V gene's germline CDR1 is LNHDA and CDR2 SQIVND (reference sequence). V gave up 9 bases and J gave up 7 bases; unmatched junction bases: 18. CDR3: CASRQGALGGAKNEQFF. CDR3 DNA (partial): TGTGCCAGCAGACAGGGGGCGCTCGGGGGGGCCAAGAATGAG.

As to this clone: The CDR3 end lies 3 residues beyond the end of the read and is filled in from the germline J gene. V is TRBV6-1 and J is TRBJ1-2; D possibly corresponds to TRBD1 (5 bases). The CDR3 has 14 residues. Per germline, CDR1 MNHNS and CDR2 SASEGT. CDR3 DNA, as far as it was read: TGTGCCAGCAGTGTTTCCAGGGCTTCCTACGAC. It translates to CASSVSRASYD. The entire CDR3 sequence reads CASSVSRASYDYTF.

With respect to this clone: At one end, the junction sequence differs from germline, possibly due to a read error. Coverage ceases 3 residues before the CDR3 finishes, and the germline J gene fills in the end. Other DNA sequences of this sample code for an identical CDR3. This chain connects TRBV6-1 to TRBJ1-3, with TRBD1 matching 11 bases. CDR1 and CDR2 (germline): MNHNS, SASEGT. CDR3 length equals 14 residues. CDR3 protein: CASSGGQGGNTIYF. The part of the CDR3 DNA that was read is TGTGCCAGCAGTGGGGGACAGGGGGGAAACACT.

For this clone: The read ends 3 residues early relative to the CDR3; the germline J gene fills the gap. The chain combines TRBV6-1 with TRBJ2-5, with D maybe TRBD1 (5 bases). From germline, CDR1 is MNHNS and CDR2 SASEGT. The CDR3 is made up of 15 amino acids. Trimming pared 1 base from V and 2 bases from J, leaving 11 bases between. The CDR3 DNA, read in part, is TGTGCCAGCAGTGAAGGACAGCTATGGCAAGAGACC. Translated, it gives CASSEGQLWQET. The CDR3 in its entirety is CASSEGQLWQETQYF.

About this clone itself: The observed sequence ends 3 residues before the CDR3 terminus, with the missing tail filled in from the germline J gene. This chain links TRBV5-1 with TRBJ2-7, with D maybe TRBD1 (5 bases). V was pared by 2 bases and J by 3 bases, with 12 bases between. Germline V gives CDR1 SGHRS, CDR2 YFSETQ. This CDR3 has 14 amino acids. CDR3 DNA (partial): TGCGCCAGCAGCTTCGCAGGGAATCGCTACGAG. Encoded protein: CASSFAGNRYE. Given in full, the CDR3 is CASSFAGNRYEQYF.

Notes on this clone: The CDR3 goes on 3 residues after the read ends, and that part is filled in from the germline J gene. This sequence joins TRBV6-2 or TRBV6-3 and TRBJ2-4; D is possibly TRBD2 (6 bases). Germline CDR1 and CDR2: MNHEY and SVGEGT. This CDR3 region has 16 residues. Partial CDR3 DNA: TGTGCCAGCAGTTACTTGGGGGGAAGTCACCAAGAGACT. Its protein is CASSYLGGSHQET. The whole CDR3 protein reads CASSYLGGSHQETQYF.

As concerns this clone: At one end, the junction sequence differs from germline, possibly due to a read error. Additional DNA sequences in this sample encode the identical CDR3. The CDR3 DNA, read in part, is TGCAGTGCGGTACAGGGGGCAGGAGGAAACACT. It translates to CSAVQGAGGNT. The CDR3 as a whole reads CSAVQGAGGNTIYF. The chain combines TRBV20-1 with TRBJ1-3; 9 bases are a match to TRBD1. The read ends 3 residues shy of where the CDR3 ends; the end is completed using the germline J gene. Germline lookup yields CDR1 DFQATT and CDR2 SNEGSKA (reference sequence). This CDR3 is 14 amino acids long.

Comment on this clone: The read terminates 3 residues ahead of where the CDR3 ends, so the germline J gene completes it. The V and J genes are TRBV5-1 and TRBJ1-2; 8 nucleotides line up with TRBD1. The CDR3 loop spans 19 amino acids. In germline, CDR1 is SGHRS, CDR2 YFSETQ. The CDR3 DNA, read in part, is TGCGCCAGCAGCTTGAGCCCGGCAGGGGGCGCGGTAATAGGAGATACC. Protein: CASSLSPAGGAVIGDT. The full CDR3 protein reads CASSLSPAGGAVIGDTYTF.

In the case of this clone: With the read ending 3 residues before the CDR3 end, the germline J gene is used to fill in that end. The chain uses TRBV6-2 or TRBV6-3 and TRBJ1-5; 9 nucleotides align to TRBD1. Looked up from germline, CDR1 is MNHEY and CDR2 is SVGEGT. The CDR3 runs 15 residues. The V and J ends lost 7 bases and 1 base, in that order; junction bases with no gene match: 5. Incomplete CDR3 DNA: TGTGCCAGCACCCTACAGGGGGCGAGCAATCAGCCC. Amino acid sequence: CASTLQGASNQP. Given in full, the CDR3 is CASTLQGASNQPQHF.

With regard to this clone: The CDR3 end falls 3 residues outside the read, so it is completed with the germline J gene. The chain links TRBV20-1 to TRBJ2-2, with TRBD1 identical over 9 bases. J lost 3 bases, V lost 0 bases, and 5 bases had no gene match. The germline gives CDR1 DFQATT, CDR2 SNEGSKA (reference sequence). The CDR3 spans 16 residues. The CDR3 bases that were read are TGCAGTGCTAGAGATTTGACAGGGGGGGACACCGGGGAG. It encodes CSARDLTGGDTGE. The CDR3 in its entirety is CSARDLTGGDTGELFF.

Turning to this clone: The DNA ends 3 residues before the CDR3 does, and the rest of the CDR3 is filled in from the germline J gene. V and J are TRBV2 and TRBJ1-5, with 10 bases fitting TRBD1. The trim removed 5 bases at V and 9 bases at J, leaving 10 bases unmatched. Germline CDR1 is SNHLY and CDR2 is FYNNEI. The CDR3 covers 15 residues. The CDR3 loop is CASSLTTGGFGPQHF. The CDR3 bases that were read are TGTGCCAGCAGTCTAACGACAGGGGGCTTCGGGCCC.

Note on this clone: From the germline J gene comes the end of the CDR3, since the read stops 3 residues before it. The J gene is TRBJ2-7, the V gene TRBV7-3; tentative D call: TRBD1 (7 bases). Trimming took off 2 bases at V and 6 bases at J, with 11 bases between the two ends. This CDR3 comprises 13 residues. Germline CDR1 is SGHTA and CDR2 is FQGTGA. CDR3 DNA, as far as it was read: TGTGCCAGCAGCTTAGGAGGGGGCCCCGAG. It is translated as CASSLGGGPE. The entire CDR3 is CASSLGGGPEQYF. Complete variable domain (other parts from reference TRBV7-3 and TRBJ2-7): GAGVSQTPSNKVTEKGKYVELRCDPISGHTALYWYRQSLGQGPEFLIYFQGTGAADDSGLPNDRFFAVRPEGSVSTLKIQRTERGDSAVYLCASSLGGGPEQYFGPGTRLTVT.

As regards this clone: The read terminates 3 residues before the CDR3 end, so the remaining end is supplied by the germline J gene. V usage is TRBV9 and J usage is TRBJ2-5; 8 nucleotides agree with TRBD2. The CDR3 covers 14 residues. CDR1 SGDLS and CDR2 YYNGEE come from the germline V gene. Trimming cost V 0 bases and J 5 bases; bases outside gene matches: 3. CDR3 loop: CASSVDAGGETQYF. The CDR3 DNA, read in part, is TGTGCCAGCAGCGTAGATGCGGGGGGTGAGACC.

Regarding this clone: The DNA ends 3 residues before the CDR3 does, and the rest of the CDR3 is filled in from the germline J gene. The rearrangement links TRBV2 to TRBJ1-5, with unresolved D. The CDR3 loop spans 14 amino acids. The germline V gene has CDR1 SNHLY and CDR2 FYNNEI. V gave up 2 bases and J gave up 6 bases, with 11 bases separating them. CDR3 sequence: CASSENAGSQPQHF. The DNA read from the CDR3 is TGTGCCAGCAGTGAAAATGCAGGAAGTCAGCCC.

In the case of this clone: Read data end 3 residues before the CDR3 end; the end is taken from the germline J gene. The chain carries TRBV20-1 and TRBJ2-1; 11 positions match TRBD2. Per germline, CDR1 DFQATT and CDR2 SNEGSKA (reference sequence). Trimming cost V 0 bases and J 8 bases; bases outside gene matches: 3. The CDR3 is made up of 14 amino acids. Partial CDR3 DNA: TGCAGTGCTAGAGATAGCGGGGGGGTCGATGAG. Protein sequence: CSARDSGGVDE. The whole CDR3 region reads CSARDSGGVDEQFF.